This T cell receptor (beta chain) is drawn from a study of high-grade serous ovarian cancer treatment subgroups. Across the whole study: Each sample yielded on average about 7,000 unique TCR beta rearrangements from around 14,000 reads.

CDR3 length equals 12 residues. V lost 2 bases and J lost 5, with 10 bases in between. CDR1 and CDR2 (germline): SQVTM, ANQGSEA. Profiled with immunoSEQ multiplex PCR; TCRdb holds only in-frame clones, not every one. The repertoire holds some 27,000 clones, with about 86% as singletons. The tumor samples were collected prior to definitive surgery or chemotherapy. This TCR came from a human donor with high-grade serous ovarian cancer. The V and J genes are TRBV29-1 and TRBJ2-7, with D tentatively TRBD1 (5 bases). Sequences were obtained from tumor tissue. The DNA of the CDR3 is TGCAGCGTTGAATGGGCAGGGCACGAGCAGTACTTC. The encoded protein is CSVEWAGHEQYF.